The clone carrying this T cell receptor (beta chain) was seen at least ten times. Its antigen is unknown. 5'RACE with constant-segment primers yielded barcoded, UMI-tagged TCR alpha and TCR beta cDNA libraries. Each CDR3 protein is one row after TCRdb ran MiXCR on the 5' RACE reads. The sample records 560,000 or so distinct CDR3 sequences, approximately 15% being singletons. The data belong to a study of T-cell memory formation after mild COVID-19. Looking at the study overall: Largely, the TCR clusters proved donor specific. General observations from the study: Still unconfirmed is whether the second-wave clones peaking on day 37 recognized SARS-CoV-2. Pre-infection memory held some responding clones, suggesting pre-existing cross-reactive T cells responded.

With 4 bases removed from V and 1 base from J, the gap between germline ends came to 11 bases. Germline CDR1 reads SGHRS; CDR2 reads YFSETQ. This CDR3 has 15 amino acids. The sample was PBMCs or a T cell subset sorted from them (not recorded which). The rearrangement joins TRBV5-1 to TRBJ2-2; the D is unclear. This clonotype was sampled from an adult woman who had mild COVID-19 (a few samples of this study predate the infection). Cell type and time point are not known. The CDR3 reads CASSAAWGNTGELFF. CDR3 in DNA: TGCGCCAGCAGCGCGGCTTGGGGGAACACCGGGGAGCTGTTTTTT.